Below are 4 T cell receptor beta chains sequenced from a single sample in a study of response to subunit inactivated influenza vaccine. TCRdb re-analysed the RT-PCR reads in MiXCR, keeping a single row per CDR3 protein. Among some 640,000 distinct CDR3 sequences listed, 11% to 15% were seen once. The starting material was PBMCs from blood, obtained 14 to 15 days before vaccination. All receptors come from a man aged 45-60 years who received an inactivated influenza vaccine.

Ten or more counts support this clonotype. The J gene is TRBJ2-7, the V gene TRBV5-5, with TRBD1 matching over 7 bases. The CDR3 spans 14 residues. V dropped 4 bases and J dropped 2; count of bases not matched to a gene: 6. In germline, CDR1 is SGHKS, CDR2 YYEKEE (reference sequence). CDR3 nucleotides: TGTGCCAGCAGCGCACGGACAGGAACCTACGAGCAGTACTTC. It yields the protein CASSARTGTYEQYF.

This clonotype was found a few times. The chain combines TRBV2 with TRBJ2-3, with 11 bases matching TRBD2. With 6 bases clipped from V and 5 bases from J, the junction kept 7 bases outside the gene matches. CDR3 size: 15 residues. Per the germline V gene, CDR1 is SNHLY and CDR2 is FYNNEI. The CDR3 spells CASSLSSGRLDTQYF. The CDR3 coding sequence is TGTGCCAGCAGCCTTTCTAGCGGGAGGTTAGATACGCAGTATTTT.

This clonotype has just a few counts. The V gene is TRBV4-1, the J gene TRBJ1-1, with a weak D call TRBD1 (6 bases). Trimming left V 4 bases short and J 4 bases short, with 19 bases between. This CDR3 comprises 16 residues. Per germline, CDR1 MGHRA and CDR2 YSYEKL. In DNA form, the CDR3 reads TGCGCCAGCAGCCCGTCCATCGGGGGCCTGTCCACTGAAGCTTTCTTT. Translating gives CASSPSIGGLSTEAFF.

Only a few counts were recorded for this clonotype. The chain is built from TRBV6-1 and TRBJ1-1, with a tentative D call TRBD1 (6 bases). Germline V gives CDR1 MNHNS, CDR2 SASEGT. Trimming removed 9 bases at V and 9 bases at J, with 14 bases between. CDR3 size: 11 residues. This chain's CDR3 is CASTGKVQAFF. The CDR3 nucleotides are TGTGCCAGTACAGGGAAGGTTCAAGCTTTCTTT.